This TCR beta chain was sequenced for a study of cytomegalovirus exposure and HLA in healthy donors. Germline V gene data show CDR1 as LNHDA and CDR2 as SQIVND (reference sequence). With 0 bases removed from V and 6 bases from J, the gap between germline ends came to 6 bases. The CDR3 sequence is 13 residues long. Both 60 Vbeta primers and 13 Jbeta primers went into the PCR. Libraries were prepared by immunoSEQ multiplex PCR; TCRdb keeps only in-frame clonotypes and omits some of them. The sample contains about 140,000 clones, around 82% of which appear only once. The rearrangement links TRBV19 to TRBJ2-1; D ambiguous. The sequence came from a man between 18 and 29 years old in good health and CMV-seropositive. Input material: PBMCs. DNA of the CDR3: TGTGCCAGTAGTATAGACCTAAGCAATGAGCAGTTCTTC. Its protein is CASSIDLSNEQFF.